The entry that follows covers one T cell receptor beta chain sequence. No cognate antigen has been identified for it. Base qualities are not recorded, but no much larger clone differs from it by a single base. Hyperthyroidism patients were newly diagnosed, with disease duration under 2 months, and aged 18 to 65 years. Patients with uncontrolled infections, other autoimmune diseases, pregnancy or lactation were excluded. Clinical symptoms, serum thyroxine and TRAb, thyroid ultrasound, and orbital computed tomography formed the basis for the diagnoses. Blood from progressor patients was collected at the time of first diagnosis with hyperthyroidism, before any ophthalmopathy symptoms had appeared. Ficoll-Paque density gradient centrifugation was used to isolate PBMCs from around 9.1 ml of fresh peripheral blood. Patients classed as progressors first received a Graves' hyperthyroidism diagnosis and then went on to develop ophthalmopathy during follow-up. Total RNA was extracted using Trizol reagent, and RNA quality was assessed on an Agilent 2100 Bioanalyzer.

V trim: 1 base; J trim: 7 bases; unmatched bases: 7. The CDR3 sequence holds 15 residues, the cysteine and phenylalanine included. CDR3 DNA is the only sequence kept; it has 45 bases, read in frame from the first base. Reading the germline V gene (reference sequence) gives CDR1 SGHNT and CDR2 YYREEE. The sample comes from a study of T cells in Graves' hyperthyroidism and ophthalmopathy (dated by TCRdb to about 2019). About the study as a whole: Peripheral blood samples were taken at initial diagnosis, before any treatment was given. TCR Vbeta CDR3 sequencing of 135 peripheral blood samples (approximately 44 ophthalmopathy, roughly 72 hyperthyroidism and approximately 17 progressor patients) is reported in the paper. After blood sampling, hyperthyroidism patients were treated with methimazole at a starting dose of 30 mg daily, and ophthalmopathy patients were treated with high-dose intravenous methylprednisolone. To identify distinguishing TCR V-J signatures, a discovery cohort of around 100 patients was used, comprising some 43 with Graves' ophthalmopathy and 57 with stable Graves' hyperthyroidism. Prospective prediction of ophthalmopathy was tested in an independent validation cohort of fewer than 20 hyperthyroidism patients and 17 patients who later progressed to ophthalmopathy. The approximately 98 discovery patients were randomly divided into training and test sets at a 7:3 ratio. The study also compared thyroid tissue and blood T-cell repertoires from more than 5 Graves' hyperthyroidism patients.

The TCR beta CDR3 regions were amplified from RNA transcripts. The TCR CDR3 was subjected to a first round of RT-PCR using the HTBI primer set and the Qiagen OneStep RT-PCR kit. The libraries were constructed in a second round of multiplex PCR and then size-selected and purified. The libraries were sequenced on an Illumina HiSeq2000 using paired-end 100 bp reads. As for how the authors treated the data: SOAPnuke was used to process the raw data, removing reads that contained adapters or uncalled bases, had a mean Phred below 15, or lacked an exact match to the constant primer or identifier. COPE v1.2.5 was used to merge high-quality paired reads, and clonotypes were defined as unique nucleotide sequences. MiTCR v1.1 was used to align clonotypes to the IMGT TRBV, TRBD and TRBJ reference segments. The analysis included only V-J combinations with a frequency above 0.0001, which together covered roughly 99% of the repertoires. The TCS score was defined as F50 (clonal expansion) divided by E x V (chaos), with BLOSUM62-based TCRdist calculated between CDR3 peptides within each V-J. Welch's t-statistics and random forest reduced some 510 V-J features to about 13, which were used in a naive Bayes classifier (R e1071). TCRdb ran its own pipeline on the public reads, namely fastp trimming at Q25 and MiXCR clone calling, and kept in-frame beta chains. Records with the same CDR3 protein are collapsed into one entry carrying the most frequent genes and DNA. These V and J calls derive from TCRdb rather than the authors' analysis. The sample contains about 160,000 distinct CDR3 sequences, less than 10% of them found a single time. Clones ranked in the top ten supply around 20% of the sample.

Beyond this particular receptor, the publication reports: A model built on a 13 V-J signature distinguished ophthalmopathy from stable hyperthyroidism, reaching roughly 88% sensitivity and approximately 83% specificity in cross-validation and 80%/75% in testing. Sample size was not statistically predetermined, and investigators were not blinded to group allocation. Blood samples also contained most of the expanded thyroid clonotypes (frequency above 0.001), which suggests that blood repertoires may reflect thyroid immune responses. In validation, progression to ophthalmopathy was predicted by the model with roughly 69% sensitivity and about 72% specificity, a median of about 6.8 months before onset.

The specimen was blood. The clonotype originates from a woman younger than 30 with Graves' hyperthyroidism that later progressed to Graves' ophthalmopathy. Recombination linked TRBV5-4 to TRBJ2-7; 11 nucleotides in the junction match TRBD1. CDR3 sequence: CASSLIGQGAREQYF. The nucleotides are TGTGCCAGCAGCTTGATTGGACAGGGGGCGAGGGAGCAGTACTTC.